This T cell receptor (beta chain) came from a study of cytomegalovirus exposure and HLA in healthy donors. The study, taken as a whole, reports: A later analysis appeared to link common viral pathogens to several of the most significant clusters. Reportedly, diagnosis of cytomegalovirus status by the classifier showed high specificity and sensitivity. Exclusion as indistinguishable affected some V segments, including TRBV6-2 and TRBV6-3. Prediction of most subjects' HLA-A and HLA-B alleles by TCR beta sequences was reportedly accurate.

Worth noting for this clone: Its antigen is unidentified.

13 Jbeta primers and 60 Vbeta primers were used for the PCR. The assay was immunoSEQ multiplex PCR, and TCRdb's table has in-frame clones only and misses some. This table holds roughly 89,000 clones, about 76% found once. V shed 5 bases and J 2 bases; nucleotides not matched to a gene: 9. The CDR3 runs to 17 residues. Germline V gives CDR1 SGHTA, CDR2 FQGNSA. The sequence was obtained from a man between 25 and 39 years old in good health and CMV-seropositive. V and J are TRBV7-2 and TRBJ2-6, with 7 bases matching TRBD2. The material sequenced was PBMCs. CDR3 residues: CASSPVGGGAGANVLTF. The CDR3 bases are TGTGCCAGCAGCCCGGTGGGGGGGGGAGCTGGGGCCAACGTCCTGACTTTC.